This T cell receptor (beta chain) was retrieved from a study of blood T cells in healthy people across ages. A second 7 to 11 cycle PCR used barcoded and J-beta primers. TCRdb reprocessed the 5' RACE reads via MiXCR and lists one record per CDR3 protein. In the table there are hundreds of thousands of distinct CDR3 sequences, 48% of which are singletons. Trimming shortened V by 2 bases and J by 2 bases, and 16 bases separated the two germline ends. From germline, CDR1 is SGHVS and CDR2 FQNEAQ. CDR3 length: 16 residues. This clonotype has at least ten counts. The rearrangement uses TRBV7-8 and TRBJ2-7, with D perhaps matching TRBD2 (5 bases). The origin of this receptor is a man aged 30 to 45 in good health. Sequenced: blood. The CDR3: CASSLRNYRGTYEQYF. CDR3 sequence (DNA): TGTGCCAGCAGCTTAAGGAACTACCGGGGAACCTACGAGCAGTACTTC.